The sequence of this T cell receptor beta chain was determined in a study of T cells in narcolepsy. Looking at the study overall: Healthy controls were enrolled alongside patients with narcolepsy type 1 or type 2.

As to this clone: Its cognate antigen is unknown.

TCRdb's copy holds only in-frame clones and misses some; the assay was immunoSEQ multiplex PCR. The top ten hold roughly 1.3% of the sample, which has fewer than 30,000 clones, around 85% seen once. V lost 9 bases, J lost 4 bases, and 16 bases lay in between. The CDR3 extends over 14 amino acids. The germline gives CDR1 MDHEN, CDR2 SYDVKM. Study observations and caveats: Same-patient CSF and blood CD4+ T cell clonotypes included HCRT-specific and TRIB2-specific autoreactive ones. Some memory CD4+ repertoires had no autoreactive clone sequences. Reportedly, autoreactive clonotypes were serially detected in patients' blood but not controls'.

V usage is TRBV28 and J usage is TRBJ1-3; maybe TRBD1 (5 bases). The TCR comes from a human donor with narcolepsy. Specimen: CD45RA- memory CD4+ T cells from PBMCs. The CDR3 is CASPSGKKGNTIYF. The CDR3 nucleotides read TGTGCCAGTCCTTCAGGGAAGAAGGGAAACACCATATATTTT.